This T cell receptor (beta chain) comes out of a study of cytomegalovirus exposure and HLA in healthy donors. The PCR used 60 Vbeta and 13 Jbeta primers. The method was immunoSEQ multiplex PCR; TCRdb's version includes in-frame clones alone and lacks a portion of them. The sample lists 180,000 or so clones; 80% to 90% were seen once. The germline V gene has CDR1 MGHRA and CDR2 YSYEKL. The CDR3 sequence is 17 residues long. V gave up 4 bases and J gave up 9 bases; unmatched junction bases: 15. The chain joins TRBV4-1 to TRBJ2-1, with 10 bases aligning to TRBD2. The TCR was taken from a woman aged 18-29 years in good health and CMV-seronegative. The sequenced sample was PBMCs. CDR3 in DNA: TGCGCCAGCAGCCCGAGACAACTAGCGGGAACGAGAGGTGAGCAGTTCTTC. It yields the protein CASSPRQLAGTRGEQFF.